These T cell receptor beta chains were read from a single sample in a study of tumor-infiltrating lymphocytes in localized non-small cell lung cancer. TCRdb's copy holds only in-frame clones and misses some; the assay was immunoSEQ multiplex PCR. The sample records over 9,500 clones, roughly 82% being singletons. Sequenced sample: uninvolved lung tissue not adjacent to the tumor. The receptors stem from a human donor with non-small cell lung cancer. Both conserved end residues are part of each CDR3. Fields, in order: V gene, D gene, J gene, clone size, CDR3 DNA, CDR3 protein. D genes are given only for firm matches. Clone size is not always given. Where it is, it says once, few, many or a class for expanded clones.

v_gene: TRBV6-6
d_gene: NA
j_gene: TRBJ1-1
abundance: NA
CDR3nt: TGTGCCAGCAGTTACTCCAGGGGCGGTGAAGCTTTCTTT
CDR3aa: CASSYSRGGEAFF

v_gene: TRBV11-2
d_gene: TRBD1
j_gene: TRBJ1-1
abundance: few
CDR3nt: TGTGCCAGCAGCCCCGGGACAGGGGGTGCCACTGAAGCTTTCTTT
CDR3aa: CASSPGTGGATEAFF

v_gene: TRBV7-7
d_gene: NA
j_gene: TRBJ2-7
abundance: NA
CDR3nt: TGTGCCAGCAGCTTGGGACGACCCTACGAGCAGTACTTC
CDR3aa: CASSLGRPYEQYF

v_gene: TRBV29-1
d_gene: NA
j_gene: TRBJ2-3
abundance: NA
CDR3nt: TGCAGCGTGAACCCGCCTAGCACAGATACGCAGTATTTT
CDR3aa: CSVNPPSTDTQYF

v_gene: TRBV18
d_gene: TRBD1
j_gene: TRBJ1-1
abundance: NA
CDR3nt: TGTGCCAGCTCACCATACAGGGGGCACGGTGAAGCTTTCTTT
CDR3aa: CASSPYRGHGEAFF

v_gene: TRBV5-1
d_gene: NA
j_gene: TRBJ1-2
abundance: NA
CDR3nt: TGCGCCAGCAGCTTAGGGTTAAGGGATGAAGAGGGCTACACCTTC
CDR3aa: CASSLGLRDEEGYTF

v_gene: TRBV11-2
d_gene: NA
j_gene: TRBJ2-3
abundance: NA
CDR3nt: TGTGCCAGCAGCCAAACGAGGACAGATACTAGCACAGATACGCAGTATTTT
CDR3aa: CASSQTRTDTSTDTQYF

v_gene: TRBV5-8
d_gene: NA
j_gene: TRBJ1-4
abundance: NA
CDR3nt: TGTGCCAGCAGCTCTGGGAGGAGGTCGGCTAATGAAAAACTGTTTTTT
CDR3aa: CASSSGRRSANEKLFF

v_gene: TRBV2
d_gene: TRBD2
j_gene: TRBJ2-7
abundance: few
CDR3nt: TGTGCCGGCACTAGCGGCATCTCCTACGAGCAGTACTTC
CDR3aa: CAGTSGISYEQYF

v_gene: TRBV2
d_gene: NA
j_gene: TRBJ2-1
abundance: NA
CDR3nt: TGTGCCAGCAGTGAAGGCCCCACCTGGGAGCAGTTCTTC
CDR3aa: CASSEGPTWEQFF

v_gene: TRBV6-5
d_gene: TRBD2
j_gene: TRBJ2-6
abundance: NA
CDR3nt: TGTGCCAGCAGTTACCGGGGGGCTGGGGCCAACGTCCTGACTTTC
CDR3aa: CASSYRGAGANVLTF

v_gene: TRBV28
d_gene: NA
j_gene: TRBJ1-2
abundance: NA
CDR3nt: TGTGCCAGCAGTTTAAGTCTGACAGGAGCCTATGGCTACACCTTC
CDR3aa: CASSLSLTGAYGYTF

v_gene: TRBV11-2
d_gene: NA
j_gene: TRBJ1-1
abundance: NA
CDR3nt: TGTGCCAGCAGCTTAGTGGTGAACACTGAAGCTTTCTTT
CDR3aa: CASSLVVNTEAFF

v_gene: TRBV4-1
d_gene: NA
j_gene: TRBJ1-5
abundance: few
CDR3nt: TGCGCCAGCAGCCCTCTGGGGACTCGCAATCAGCCCCAGCATTTT
CDR3aa: CASSPLGTRNQPQHF

v_gene: TRBV30
d_gene: TRBD2
j_gene: TRBJ2-7
abundance: NA
CDR3nt: TGTGCCTGGAGACCACGGGGGGGTCCCAACGAGCAGTACTTC
CDR3aa: CAWRPRGGPNEQYF

v_gene: TRBV10-3
d_gene: NA
j_gene: TRBJ1-6
abundance: NA
CDR3nt: TGTGCCATCAGTGAGTTGGGGGTAATGGGCAATTCACCCCTCCACTTT
CDR3aa: CAISELGVMGNSPLHF

v_gene: TRBV4-1
d_gene: TRBD2
j_gene: TRBJ2-3
abundance: once
CDR3nt: TGCGCCAGCAGCTATCCCCGGGTAGCGGGGACCAATAACATCAGCACAGATACGCAGTATTTT
CDR3aa: CASSYPRVAGTNNISTDTQYF

v_gene: TRBV5-8
d_gene: NA
j_gene: TRBJ1-1
abundance: NA
CDR3nt: TGTGCTTCTCAGGGGCCCAATGGTGTTTTCTTT
CDR3aa: CASQGPNGVFF

v_gene: TRBV2
d_gene: NA
j_gene: TRBJ2-1
abundance: NA
CDR3nt: TGTGCCAGCAACCCCGACAGGTACAATGAGCAGTTCTTC
CDR3aa: CASNPDRYNEQFF

v_gene: TRBV13
d_gene: TRBD2
j_gene: TRBJ2-2
abundance: NA
CDR3nt: TGTGCCAGCAGCTTAAAACCCGGGACTACCAACACCGGGGAGCTGTTTTTT
CDR3aa: CASSLKPGTTNTGELFF

v_gene: TRBV10-3
d_gene: TRBD1
j_gene: TRBJ1-5
abundance: NA
CDR3nt: TGTGCCACGACAGGGGAGGACAATCAGCCCCAGCATTTT
CDR3aa: CATTGEDNQPQHF

v_gene: TRBV7-3
d_gene: NA
j_gene: TRBJ2-3
abundance: once
CDR3nt: TGTGCCAGCAGCTCCGGGACTAGCACAGATACGCAGTATTTT
CDR3aa: CASSSGTSTDTQYF

v_gene: TRBV5-6
d_gene: NA
j_gene: TRBJ2-7
abundance: NA
CDR3nt: TGTGCCAGCAGCTTCGGGGTAAGCAACGAGCAGTACTTC
CDR3aa: CASSFGVSNEQYF

v_gene: TRBV18
d_gene: TRBD2
j_gene: TRBJ2-7
abundance: NA
CDR3nt: TGTGCCAGCTCACCAGAGCGGGGGGGCCGGTACGAGCAGTACTTC
CDR3aa: CASSPERGGRYEQYF

v_gene: TRBV5-8
d_gene: NA
j_gene: TRBJ1-5
abundance: NA
CDR3nt: TGTGCCAGCAGCTTCAATAGCTATCAGCCCCAGCATTTT
CDR3aa: CASSFNSYQPQHF

v_gene: TRBV9
d_gene: NA
j_gene: TRBJ2-3
abundance: NA
CDR3nt: TGTGCCAGCAGCCCCCAGAACACAGATACGCAGTATTTT
CDR3aa: CASSPQNTDTQYF

v_gene: TRBV5-1
d_gene: NA
j_gene: TRBJ2-3
abundance: NA
CDR3nt: TGCGCCAGCAGCTTGGTTAGCCAGAGCACAGATACGCAGTATTTT
CDR3aa: CASSLVSQSTDTQYF

v_gene: TRBV5-1
d_gene: NA
j_gene: TRBJ2-1
abundance: NA
CDR3nt: TGCGCCAGCAGCCCGGGGGATAGCTCCTACAATGAGCAGTTCTTC
CDR3aa: CASSPGDSSYNEQFF

v_gene: TRBV4-1
d_gene: TRBD1
j_gene: TRBJ2-3
abundance: NA
CDR3nt: TGCGCCAGCAGCCAACCCCTGGCGGGACAGGAACAGGATACGCAGTATTTT
CDR3aa: CASSQPLAGQEQDTQYF

v_gene: TRBV4-1
d_gene: TRBD2
j_gene: TRBJ2-1
abundance: few
CDR3nt: TGCGCCAGCAGCCCGAGCGGGGGGAACTACAATGAGCAGTTCTTC
CDR3aa: CASSPSGGNYNEQFF

v_gene: TRBV7-7
d_gene: TRBD2
j_gene: TRBJ2-1
abundance: NA
CDR3nt: TGTGCCAGCAGCCCTAGACTAGCGGGGGGCCTCAGCAATGAGCAGTTCTTC
CDR3aa: CASSPRLAGGLSNEQFF

v_gene: TRBV15
d_gene: NA
j_gene: TRBJ2-1
abundance: NA
CDR3nt: TGTGCCACCAGCAGAGATCGGCCGAGGGAGCAGTTCTTC
CDR3aa: CATSRDRPREQFF

v_gene: TRBV4-2
d_gene: TRBD1
j_gene: TRBJ1-4
abundance: NA
CDR3nt: TGTGCCAGCAGCCAAAAGGACAGGGGGCGTGAAAAACTGTTTTTT
CDR3aa: CASSQKDRGREKLFF

v_gene: TRBV5-6
d_gene: NA
j_gene: TRBJ2-3
abundance: NA
CDR3nt: TGTGCCAGCAGCTCCTTTGGGCAGGGAGTGGATACGCAGTATTTT
CDR3aa: CASSSFGQGVDTQYF

v_gene: TRBV18
d_gene: TRBD1
j_gene: TRBJ2-2
abundance: few
CDR3nt: TGTGCCAGCTCACCAGACAGGGGCAGCGGGGAGCTGTTTTTT
CDR3aa: CASSPDRGSGELFF

v_gene: TRBV14
d_gene: NA
j_gene: TRBJ2-3
abundance: NA
CDR3nt: TGTGCCAGCAGCCTTACCCCCGGGGGCCGCACAGATACGCAGTATTTT
CDR3aa: CASSLTPGGRTDTQYF

v_gene: TRBV6-6
d_gene: TRBD1
j_gene: TRBJ1-1
abundance: NA
CDR3nt: TGTGCCAGCAGTTACTCGAAGGGCAGGGGGTACACTGAAGCTTTCTTT
CDR3aa: CASSYSKGRGYTEAFF

v_gene: TRBV1
d_gene: NA
j_gene: TRBJ1-5
abundance: once
CDR3nt: TGCACCAGCAGCCAAGAACCCAGTAATCAGCCCCAGCATTTT
CDR3aa: CTSSQEPSNQPQHF

v_gene: TRBV6-4
d_gene: TRBD2
j_gene: TRBJ2-1
abundance: few
CDR3nt: TGTGCCAGCAGTGAGCTAGCGGGGTCACACAGTGAGCAGTTCTTC
CDR3aa: CASSELAGSHSEQFF

v_gene: TRBV2
d_gene: TRBD2
j_gene: TRBJ2-2
abundance: NA
CDR3nt: TGTGCCAGCAAAGTGGGGGGGACCGGGGAGCTGTTTTTT
CDR3aa: CASKVGGTGELFF

v_gene: TRBV7-2
d_gene: NA
j_gene: TRBJ2-7
abundance: NA
CDR3nt: TGTGCCAGCAGCTTTACAGCCTACGAGCAGTACTTC
CDR3aa: CASSFTAYEQYF

v_gene: TRBV19
d_gene: TRBD1
j_gene: TRBJ1-1
abundance: NA
CDR3nt: TGTGCCAGTAGTCCCTCGGGACAGTTTAACACTGAAGCTTTCTTT
CDR3aa: CASSPSGQFNTEAFF